This record concerns one TCR beta chain sequence. The sample belongs to a study of T cell responses to AZD1222 COVID-19 vaccine. The CDR3 sequence is 15 residues long. Germline V CDR1 and CDR2: SGHTA, FQGNSA. The V segment lost 2 bases and the J segment 8 bases; nucleotides outside the gene matches: 8. This table comes from immunoSEQ multiplex PCR, and its TCRdb copy is limited to in-frame clones, with some not included. This table has about 140,000 clones, 88% appearing once. The sample in question was peripheral blood, obtained 28 days after the second AZD1222 dose. The TCR sequence derives from an adult who received the AZD1222 COVID-19 vaccine. The V gene is TRBV7-2, the J gene TRBJ1-4; TRBD1 aligns across 7 bases. In DNA form, the CDR3 reads TGTGCCAGCAGCTTAATTGACAGGGATGGCGAAAAACTGTTTTTT. It specifies CASSLIDRDGEKLFF.